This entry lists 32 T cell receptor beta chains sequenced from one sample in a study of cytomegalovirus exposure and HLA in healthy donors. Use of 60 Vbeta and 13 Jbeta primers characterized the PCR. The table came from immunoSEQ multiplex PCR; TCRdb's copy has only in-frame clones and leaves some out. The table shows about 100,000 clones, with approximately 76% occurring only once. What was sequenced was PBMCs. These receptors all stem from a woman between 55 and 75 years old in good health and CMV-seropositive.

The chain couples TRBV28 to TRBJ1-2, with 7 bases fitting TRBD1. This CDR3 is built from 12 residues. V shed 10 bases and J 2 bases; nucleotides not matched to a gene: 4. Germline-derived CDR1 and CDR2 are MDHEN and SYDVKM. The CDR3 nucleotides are TGTGCCACGGGACAGTTAAACTATGGCTACACCTTC. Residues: CATGQLNYGYTF.

The CDR3 DNA is TGTGCCAGCAGCTTGGTCGGGTCCCAGGAGCAGTACTTC. It codes for CASSLVGSQEQYF. V gene TRBV5-5 combines with J gene TRBJ2-7, with no clear D. The CDR3 contains 13 residues. Trimming took 0 bases from V and 7 from J, leaving 11 bases between them. Looked up from germline, CDR1 is SGHKS and CDR2 is YYEKEE (reference sequence).

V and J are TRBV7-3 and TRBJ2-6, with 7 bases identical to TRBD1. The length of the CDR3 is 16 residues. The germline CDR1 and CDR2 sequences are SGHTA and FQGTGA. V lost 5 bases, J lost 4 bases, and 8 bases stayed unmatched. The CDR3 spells CASSRGQVVGANVLTF. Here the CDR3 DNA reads TGTGCCAGCAGCCGCGGACAGGTCGTGGGGGCCAACGTCCTGACTTTC.

This CDR3 is CASRRNGANYGYTF. The CDR3 DNA sequence: TGTGCCAGCAGAAGAAACGGAGCTAACTATGGCTACACCTTC. V usage is TRBV28 and J usage is TRBJ1-2, with no clear D. Per germline, CDR1 MDHEN and CDR2 SYDVKM. The CDR3 spans 14 residues. V shed 6 bases and J shed 0 bases, with 11 bases lying between them.

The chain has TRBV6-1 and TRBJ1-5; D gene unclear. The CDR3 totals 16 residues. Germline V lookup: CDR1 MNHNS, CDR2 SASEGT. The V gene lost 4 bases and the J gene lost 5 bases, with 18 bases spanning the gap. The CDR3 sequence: CASSVWLSDEDQPQHF. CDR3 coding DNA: TGTGCCAGCAGTGTTTGGCTCAGCGATGAAGATCAGCCCCAGCATTTT.

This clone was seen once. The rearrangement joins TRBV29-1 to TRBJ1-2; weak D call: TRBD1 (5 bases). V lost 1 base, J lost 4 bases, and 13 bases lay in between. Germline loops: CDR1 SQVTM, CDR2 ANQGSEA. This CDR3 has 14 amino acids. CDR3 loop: CSVEVGLAGYGYTF. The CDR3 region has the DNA TGCAGCGTTGAAGTGGGACTGGCTGGCTATGGCTACACCTTC.

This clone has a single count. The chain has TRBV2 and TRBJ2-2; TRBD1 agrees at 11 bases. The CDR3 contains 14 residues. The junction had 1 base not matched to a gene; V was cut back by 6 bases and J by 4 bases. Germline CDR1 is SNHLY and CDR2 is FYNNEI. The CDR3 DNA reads TGTGCCAGCAGCGGGACAGGGGGCACCGGGGAGCTGTTTTTT. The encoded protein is CASSGTGGTGELFF.

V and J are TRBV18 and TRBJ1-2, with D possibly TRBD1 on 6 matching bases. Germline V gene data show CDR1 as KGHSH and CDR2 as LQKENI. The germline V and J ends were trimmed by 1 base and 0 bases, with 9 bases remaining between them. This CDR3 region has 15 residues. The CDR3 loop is CASSPRQGTNYGYTF. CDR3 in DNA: TGTGCCAGCTCACCACGGCAGGGGACTAACTATGGCTACACCTTC. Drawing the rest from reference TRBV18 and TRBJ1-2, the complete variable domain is NAGVMQNPRHLVRRRGQEARLRCSPMKGHSHVYWYRQLPEEGLKFMVYLQKENIIDESGMPKERFSAEFPKEGPSILRIQQVVRGDSAAYFCASSPRQGTNYGYTFGSGTRLTVV.

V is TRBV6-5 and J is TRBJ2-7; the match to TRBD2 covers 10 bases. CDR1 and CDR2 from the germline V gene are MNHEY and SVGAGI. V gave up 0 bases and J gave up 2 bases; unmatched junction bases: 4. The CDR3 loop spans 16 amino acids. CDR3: CASSYSPSGSAYEQYF. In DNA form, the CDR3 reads TGTGCCAGCAGTTACTCGCCTAGCGGGAGTGCCTACGAGCAGTACTTC.

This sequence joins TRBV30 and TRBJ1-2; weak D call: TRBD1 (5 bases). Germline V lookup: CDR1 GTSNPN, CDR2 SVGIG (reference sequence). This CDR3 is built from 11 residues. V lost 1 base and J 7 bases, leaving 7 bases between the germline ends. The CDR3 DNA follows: TGTGCCTGGAGTGCAGGGTCTGGCTACACCTTC. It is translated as CAWSAGSGYTF.

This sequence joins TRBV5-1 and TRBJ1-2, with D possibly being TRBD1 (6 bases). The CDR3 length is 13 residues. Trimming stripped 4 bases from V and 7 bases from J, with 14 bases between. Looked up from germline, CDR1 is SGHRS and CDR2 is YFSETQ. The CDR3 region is CASSVAGVRGYTF. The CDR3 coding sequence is TGCGCCAGCAGCGTGGCAGGGGTTCGTGGCTACACCTTC. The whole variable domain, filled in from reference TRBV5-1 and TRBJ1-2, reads KAGVTQTPRYLIKTRGQQVTLSCSPISGHRSVSWYQQTPGQGLQFLFEYFSETQRNKGNFPGRFSGRQFSNSRSEMNVSTLELGDSALYLCASSVAGVRGYTFGSGTRLTVV.

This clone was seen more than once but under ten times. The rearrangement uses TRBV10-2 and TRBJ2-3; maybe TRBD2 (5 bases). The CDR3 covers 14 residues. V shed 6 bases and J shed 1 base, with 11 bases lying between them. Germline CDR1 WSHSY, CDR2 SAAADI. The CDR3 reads CASRASSRTDTQYF. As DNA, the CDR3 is TGCGCCAGCAGAGCTAGCAGTCGCACAGATACGCAGTATTTT.

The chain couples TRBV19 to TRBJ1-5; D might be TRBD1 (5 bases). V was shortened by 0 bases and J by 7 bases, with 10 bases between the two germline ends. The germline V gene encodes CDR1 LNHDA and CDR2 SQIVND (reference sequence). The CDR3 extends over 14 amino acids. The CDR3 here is CASSIDQGRQPQHF. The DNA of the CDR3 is TGTGCCAGTAGTATAGACCAGGGAAGGCAGCCCCAGCATTTT.

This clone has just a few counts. In nucleotides, the CDR3 is TGTGCCAGTTTCAGGGGGAAAGCTTTCTTT. The encoded protein is CASFRGKAFF. The chain is built from TRBV19 and TRBJ1-1, with TRBD1 identical over 7 bases. Trimming at V came to 8 bases and at J to 9 bases, leaving 3 bases not matched to a gene. Germline values: CDR1 LNHDA, CDR2 SQIVND (reference sequence). This CDR3 comprises 10 residues.

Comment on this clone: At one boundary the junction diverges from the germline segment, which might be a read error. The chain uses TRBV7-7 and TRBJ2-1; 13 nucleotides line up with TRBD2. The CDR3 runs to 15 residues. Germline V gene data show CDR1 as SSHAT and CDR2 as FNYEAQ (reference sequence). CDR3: CASSRTSGSFDEQFF. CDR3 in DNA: TGTGCTAGCAGCCGGACTAGCGGGAGTTTCGATGAGCAGTTCTTC. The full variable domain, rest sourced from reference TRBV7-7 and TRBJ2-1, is GAGVSQSPRYKVTKRGQDVTLRCDPISSHATLYWYQQALGQGPEFLTYFNYEAQPDKSGLPSDRFSAERPEGSISTLTIQRTEQRDSAMYRCASSRTSGSFDEQFFGPGTRLTVL.

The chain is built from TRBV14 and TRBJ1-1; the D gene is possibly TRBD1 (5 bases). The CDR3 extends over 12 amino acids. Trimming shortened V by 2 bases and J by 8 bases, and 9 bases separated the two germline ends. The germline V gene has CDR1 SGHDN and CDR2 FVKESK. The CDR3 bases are TGTGCCAGCAGCCAATGGGCAGGGGAAGCTTTCTTT. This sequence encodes CASSQWAGEAFF.

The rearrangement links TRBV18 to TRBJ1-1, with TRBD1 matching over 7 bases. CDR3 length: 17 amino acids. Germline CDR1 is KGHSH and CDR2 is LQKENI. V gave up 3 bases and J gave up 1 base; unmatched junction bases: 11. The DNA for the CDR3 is TGTGCCAGCTCACCTGGAAGCAGGGGGACCTGGAACACTGAAGCTTTCTTT. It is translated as CASSPGSRGTWNTEAFF.

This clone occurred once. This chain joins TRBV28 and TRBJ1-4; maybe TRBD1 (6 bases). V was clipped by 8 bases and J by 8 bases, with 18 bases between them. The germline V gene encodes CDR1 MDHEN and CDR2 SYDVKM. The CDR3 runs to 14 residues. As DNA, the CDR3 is TGTGCCAGCCTAGGGCGGGGGGCGTTGGAAAAACTGTTTTTT. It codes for CASLGRGALEKLFF.

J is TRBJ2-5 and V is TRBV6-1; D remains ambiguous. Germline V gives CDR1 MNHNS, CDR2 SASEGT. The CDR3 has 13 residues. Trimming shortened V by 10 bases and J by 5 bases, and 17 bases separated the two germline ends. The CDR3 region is CATSNEAAETQYF. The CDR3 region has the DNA TGTGCCACCTCGAATGAGGCAGCCGAGACCCAGTACTTC.

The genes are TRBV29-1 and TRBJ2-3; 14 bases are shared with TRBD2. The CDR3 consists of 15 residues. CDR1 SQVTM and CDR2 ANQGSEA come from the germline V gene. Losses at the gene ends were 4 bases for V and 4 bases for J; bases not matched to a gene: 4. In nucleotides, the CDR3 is TGCAGCGTTGCACGACTAGCGGGAGGGGCAGATACGCAGTATTTT. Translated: CSVARLAGGADTQYF.

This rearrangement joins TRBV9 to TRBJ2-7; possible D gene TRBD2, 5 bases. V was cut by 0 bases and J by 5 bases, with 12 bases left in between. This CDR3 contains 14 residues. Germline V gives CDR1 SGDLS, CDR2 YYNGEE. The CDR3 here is CASSVARGLDEQYF. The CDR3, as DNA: TGTGCCAGCAGCGTAGCTCGAGGGCTCGACGAGCAGTACTTC.

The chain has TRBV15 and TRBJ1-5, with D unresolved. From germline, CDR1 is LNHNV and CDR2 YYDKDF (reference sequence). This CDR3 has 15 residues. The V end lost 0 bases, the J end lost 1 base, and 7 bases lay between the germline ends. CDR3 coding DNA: TGTGCCACCAGCAGAGAAATACTCAGCAATCAGCCCCAGCATTTT. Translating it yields CATSREILSNQPQHF.

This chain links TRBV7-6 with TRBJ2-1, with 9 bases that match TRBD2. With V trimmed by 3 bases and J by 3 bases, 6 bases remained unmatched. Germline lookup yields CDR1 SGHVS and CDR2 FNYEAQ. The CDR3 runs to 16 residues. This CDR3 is CASSFIAGEDYNEQFF. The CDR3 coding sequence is TGTGCCAGCAGCTTCATAGCGGGAGAGGACTACAATGAGCAGTTCTTC.

The CDR3 bases are TGTGCCAGCAGTTTATCGATCGACAGGGTAGGCAATCAGCCCCAGCATTTT. The encoded protein is CASSLSIDRVGNQPQHF. This chain joins TRBV27 and TRBJ1-5; 7 bases line up with TRBD1. J lost 2 bases, V lost 0 bases, and 7 bases had no gene match. CDR1 and CDR2 (germline): MNHEY, SMNVEV (reference sequence). This CDR3 region has 17 residues.

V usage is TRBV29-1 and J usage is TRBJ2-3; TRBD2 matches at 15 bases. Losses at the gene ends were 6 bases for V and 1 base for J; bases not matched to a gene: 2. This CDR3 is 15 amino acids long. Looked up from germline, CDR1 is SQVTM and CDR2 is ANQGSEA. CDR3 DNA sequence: TGCAGCGTAGGACTAGCGGGAGGGCGCACAGATACGCAGTATTTT. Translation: CSVGLAGGRTDTQYF.

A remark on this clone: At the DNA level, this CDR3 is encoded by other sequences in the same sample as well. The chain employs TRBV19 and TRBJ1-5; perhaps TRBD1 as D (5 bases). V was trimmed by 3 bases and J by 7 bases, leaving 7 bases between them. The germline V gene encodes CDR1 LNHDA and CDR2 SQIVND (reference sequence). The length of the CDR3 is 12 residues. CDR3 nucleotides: TGTGCCAGTAGTATTCGGGGGCAGCCCCAGCATTTT. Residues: CASSIRGQPQHF.

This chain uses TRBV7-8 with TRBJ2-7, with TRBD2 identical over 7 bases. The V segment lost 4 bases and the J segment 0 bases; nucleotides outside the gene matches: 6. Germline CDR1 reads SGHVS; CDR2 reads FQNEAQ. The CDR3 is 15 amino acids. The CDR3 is CASSWASGSSYEQYF. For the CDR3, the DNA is TGTGCCAGCAGCTGGGCTAGCGGTTCCTCCTACGAGCAGTACTTC.

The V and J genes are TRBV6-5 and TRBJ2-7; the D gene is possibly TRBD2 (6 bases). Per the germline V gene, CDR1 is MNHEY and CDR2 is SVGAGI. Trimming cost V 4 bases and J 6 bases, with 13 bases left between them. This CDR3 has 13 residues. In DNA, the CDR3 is TGTGCCAGCAGTTTCCGCACTAGCCTCGAGCAGTACTTC. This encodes CASSFRTSLEQYF.

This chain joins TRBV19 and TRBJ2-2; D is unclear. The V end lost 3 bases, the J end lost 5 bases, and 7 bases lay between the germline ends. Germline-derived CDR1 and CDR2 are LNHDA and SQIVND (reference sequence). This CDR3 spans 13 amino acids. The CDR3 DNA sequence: TGTGCCAGTAGTATCGGGTTTACCGGGGAGCTGTTTTTT. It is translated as CASSIGFTGELFF.

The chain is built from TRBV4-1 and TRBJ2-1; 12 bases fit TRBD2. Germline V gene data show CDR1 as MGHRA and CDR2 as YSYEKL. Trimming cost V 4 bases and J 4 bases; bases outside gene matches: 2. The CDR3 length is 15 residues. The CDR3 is CASSRGLAGYNEQFF. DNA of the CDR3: TGCGCCAGCAGCCGAGGACTAGCGGGGTACAATGAGCAGTTCTTC.

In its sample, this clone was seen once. CDR3 coding DNA: TGTGCCAGCAGCCCGACTAGCGGTTTCTACAATGAGCAGTTCTTC. Amino acid sequence: CASSPTSGFYNEQFF. This chain connects TRBV7-2 to TRBJ2-1; 9 positions match TRBD2. Germline V gene data show CDR1 as SGHTA and CDR2 as FQGNSA. The CDR3 loop spans 15 amino acids. Trimming cost V 5 bases and J 3 bases; bases outside gene matches: 5.

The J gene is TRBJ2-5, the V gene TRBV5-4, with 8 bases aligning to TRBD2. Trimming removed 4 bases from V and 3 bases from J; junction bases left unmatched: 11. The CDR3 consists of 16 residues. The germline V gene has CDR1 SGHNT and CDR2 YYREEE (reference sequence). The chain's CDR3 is CASSAYKTSGKETQYF. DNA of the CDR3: TGTGCCAGCAGCGCGTATAAAACTAGCGGTAAAGAGACCCAGTACTTC.